The present T cell receptor (beta chain) was sequenced within a study of CD8+ T cells in alopecia areata. Extraction and reverse transcription of RNA yielded cDNA as the sequencing template. The assay was immunoSEQ multiplex PCR, and TCRdb's table has in-frame clones only and misses some. The sample comprises about 110,000 clones, roughly 64% of which are singletons, and 20% to 25% rests with the top ten. Regarding this clone: What it recognizes is unknown.

Trimming removed 8 bases from V and 5 bases from J, with 18 bases in between. The CDR3 totals 14 residues. Germline V CDR1 and CDR2: SEHNR, FQNEAQ (reference sequence). Notes on the study in general: Mice showed TCR sharing more clearly than patients did, possibly owing to HLA.

The sequence came from a human donor in good health. The chain uses TRBV7-9 and TRBJ2-5; D is perhaps TRBD1 (6 bases). The sample comprised CD8+ T cells sorted from blood. CDR3 in amino acids: CASVPGDGSETQYF. Here the CDR3 DNA reads TGTGCCAGCGTCCCAGGGGATGGGAGTGAGACCCAGTACTTC.